This section outlines one T cell receptor (beta chain) sequence together with its context. This clone was recorded once. Its antigen is currently not known. Base qualities are not provided; no much larger clone lies one nucleotide away. The data stem from a study of Ad26.COV2.S vaccination and SARS-CoV-2 variants (dated by TCRdb to the early 2020s). Study-level background: Vaccine-arm donors were drawn from COV1001, a multicentre, randomized, double-blind, placebo-controlled phase I-IIa trial of Ad26.COV2.S in healthy adults. Ad26.COV2.S was given intramuscularly at 5x10^10 or 1x10^11 viral particles, as a single shot or as two shots 56 days apart. TCRbeta repertoire sequencing was used to assess the specificity and breadth of SARS-CoV-2-reactive T cell receptors after Ad26.COV2.S vaccination. A total of 32 samples were included in the TCR-sequenced set, comprising around 20 Ad26.COV2.S vaccine recipients, 5 placebo recipients and 8 SARS-CoV-2 convalescent individuals. Trial participants were randomized into five groups of five: low-dose or high-dose Ad26.COV2.S given once or twice, or placebo on both occasions. Blinding of investigators to trial group allocation was maintained during experiments and outcome assessment.

The immunoSEQ Assay was the method used to sequence TCRbeta CDR3 regions. After extraction, genomic DNA underwent amplification by bias-controlled multiplex PCR, followed by high-throughput sequencing. Per the authors' processing: To quantify the absolute abundance of every unique TCRbeta CDR3 region, sequences were collapsed and filtered. T cell fraction was estimated by normalizing TCRbeta template counts to usable DNA, with usable DNA measured through amplification of reference genes found in all nucleated cells. Repertoire TCRs were annotated as SARS-CoV-2-specific when V gene, CDR3 amino acid sequence and J gene were exactly matched to a known reactive TCR set. The reference SARS-CoV-2 TCR set was obtained from MIRA and was filtered for enrichment in COVID-19-positive ImmuneCODE repertoires, whereby public or cross-reactive TCRs were removed. Based on the MIRA antigens, annotated TCRs were further analysed at the level of specific ORF or position within ORF. Breadth was defined as the number of annotated unique rearrangements divided by the total number of unique productive rearrangements, and depth was defined as the summed frequency of the annotated unique rearrangements. Two-sided Wilcoxon rank-sum tests were used to compare TCR breadth between groups. In TCRdb, the immuneACCESS table is reduced to in-frame sequences with V and J assigned. These tables do not hold every clone; where another copy was compared, an unresolved V gene accounts for under half, and the others remain unexplained. That table supplies the V and J calls and clone size; D and trimming were determined from the DNA. Present in this sample are 400,000 to 450,000 clones, about nine tenths of which were seen just once. Jointly, the top ten make up 12% of the sample.

This specimen's treatment or condition label, interpreted: roughly 20 received Ad26.COV2.S at low or high dose, single or two shots; several received placebo; per-sample allocation not given. For vaccine and placebo recipients, the sequenced repertoires came from samples collected on day 63 after the first injection. Between 29 July and 7 August 2020, Cohort 1b enrolled about two dozen adults aged 18-55 years at one site in Boston, USA. As a vaccine, Ad26.COV2.S was a replication-incompetent adenovirus type 26 vector that expressed a prefusion-stabilized SARS-CoV-2 spike protein derived from the original Wuhan strain. The cysteine opens and the phenylalanine closes a CDR3 of 16 amino acids. The read is trimmed to its CDR3 DNA, 48 bases read in frame from base 1. V has 4 bases trimmed and J has 5 bases trimmed; junction bases matching no gene number 8. Taken from the germline V gene, the CDR1 and CDR2 loops are KGHDR and SFDVKD.

The full study reports these points: The study lacked the statistical power to compare responses across vaccine doses or regimens. Vaccine and placebo recipients had similar non-spike TCR breadth, a finding consistent with the vaccine containing only spike. Spike-specific TCR breadth was higher in Ad26.COV2.S recipients than in placebo recipients (P = 0.0014). Substantial breadth of spike-specific CD8+ and CD4+ T cell responses was reported after vaccination. The authors noted that the TCR breadth and depth analyses may have underestimated total T cell responses.

The sequencing used peripheral blood, collected in a trial of Ad26.COV2.S vaccine versus placebo. This sequence was found in a person aged 18-60 years who received the Ad26.COV2.S COVID-19 vaccine or a placebo. This receptor chain uses TRBV24-1 and TRBJ2-3, with 10 middle bases fitting TRBD2. The CDR3 amino acid sequence is: CATSETAGGPRDTQYF. The DNA sequence is as follows: TGTGCCACCAGTGAAACAGCGGGAGGGCCGCGAGATACGCAGTATTTT.